Below, one T cell receptor (beta chain) is given with its context. The data are from a study of blood T cell repertoires in COVID-19. On the study more broadly: Some COVID-19 samples were acute and others convalescent; all came from the United States, Italy and Spain. PBMCs, B-cell-depleted T cells, or T cells were the source of the cDNA or gDNA that made up the material.

Original methodology: By means of reference gene primer amplification, nucleated cell counts were estimated. The assay was immunoSEQ multiplex PCR, and TCRdb's table has in-frame clones only and misses some. The D gene and trimming were derived from the DNA, and the V and J assignments and clone size from that table. The sample lists 95,000 to 150,000 clones; 75% to 85% were seen once. Germline V gene data show CDR1 as DFQATT and CDR2 as SNEGSKA (reference sequence). V shed 3 bases, J shed 3 bases, and the junction held 6 bases outside the gene matches. The CDR3 length is 15 residues. Sequencing was performed on peripheral blood. This clonotype was obtained from a human donor in a cohort sampled during active COVID-19. The V gene is TRBV20-1, the J gene TRBJ2-5, with 11 bases fitting TRBD2. For the CDR3, the DNA is TGCAGTGCTAGTTATGTTAGCGGGGGGGAAGAGACCCAGTACTTC. Its translation: CSASYVSGGEETQYF.